These 25 T cell receptor beta chains were all obtained from the same sample, sequenced in a study of blood T cells in healthy people across ages. The second PCR ran about 6 to 12 cycles with a sample-barcoded 5' primer and J-beta primers. TCRdb reanalysed the 5' RACE reads using MiXCR and keeps one entry per CDR3 protein. The profile shows just under 900,000 distinct CDR3 sequences, 25% to 35% of them singletons. Source material: blood. The receptor set was obtained from a woman at least 80 years old in good health.

The chain joins TRBV10-3 to TRBJ2-5; 10 positions agree with TRBD2. CDR1 is ENHRY and CDR2 is SYGVKD in the germline V gene. Trimming cost V 5 bases and J 6 bases; bases outside gene matches: 6. This CDR3 contains 14 residues. The CDR3 nucleotides are TGTGCCATCAGTCTAGCGGGGGTGCGACAGACCCAGTACTTC. Residues: CAISLAGVRQTQYF.

In its sample, this clonotype was seen many times. The chain combines TRBV6-1 with TRBJ2-3, with unresolved D. V lost 1 base and J lost 5, with 7 bases in between. The germline V gene has CDR1 MNHNS and CDR2 SASEGT. The CDR3 totals 13 residues. CDR3 coding DNA: TGTGCCAGCAGTGAAGGGTCCTTAGATACGCAGTATTTT. This translates into CASSEGSLDTQYF.

Comment on this clonotype: Since a much larger clone is just one base distant, this may be a read error. The chain joins TRBV12-3 or TRBV12-4 to TRBJ2-3; the D gene is possibly TRBD1 (6 bases). This CDR3 is built from 15 residues. The CDR3 is CASSAQGVRTDMQYF. The CDR3 nucleotides are TGTGCCAGCAGTGCACAGGGAGTTCGGACAGATATGCAGTATTTT.

This clonotype showed up many times. The chain couples TRBV3-1 to TRBJ2-3, with D perhaps matching TRBD1 or TRBD2 (5 bases each). The CDR3 spans 16 residues. Looked up from germline, CDR1 is LGHDT and CDR2 is YNNKEL (reference sequence). Trimming took off 4 bases at V and 3 bases at J, with 17 bases between the two ends. The CDR3 bases are TGTGCCAGCAGCCCGCTGCAGGGAAGAGGGACAGATACGCAGTATTTT. Translating it yields CASSPLQGRGTDTQYF.

This rearrangement joins TRBV2 to TRBJ2-5; D is unresolved. V was trimmed by 3 bases and J by 11 bases, leaving 19 bases between them. Germline CDR1 is SNHLY and CDR2 is FYNNEI. The length of the CDR3 is 14 residues. The CDR3 sequence: CASSDKLGINEQYF. In nucleotides, the CDR3 is TGTGCCAGCAGTGACAAATTGGGTATCAATGAGCAGTACTTC. Full variable domain (outside the CDR3, taken from reference TRBV2 and TRBJ2-5): EPEVTQTPSHQVTQMGQEVILRCVPISNHLYFYWYRQILGQKVEFLVSFYNNEISEKSEIFDDQFSVERPDGSNFTLKIRSTKLEDSAMYFCASSDKLGINEQYFGPGTRLLVL.

This clonotype was found a few times. Mismatch with germline at one junction end may stem from a read error. The genes are TRBV20-1 and TRBJ2-1, with TRBD1 matching over 7 bases. The germline gives CDR1 DFQATT, CDR2 SNEGSKA (reference sequence). This CDR3 contains 15 residues. The chain's CDR3 is CSARDRGNSCNEQFF. In DNA, the CDR3 is TGCAGTGCTAGAGACAGGGGGAACTCCTGCAATGAGCAGTTCTTC.

The gene calls are TRBV12-3 or TRBV12-4 and TRBJ1-2, with 7 bases fitting TRBD1. The CDR3 totals 15 residues. The junction had 9 bases not matched to a gene; V was cut back by 1 base and J by 7 bases. For the CDR3, the DNA is TGTGCCAGCAGTTTAGAGGAGACAGGGTTAGGTGGCTACACCTTC. Translation gives CASSLEETGLGGYTF.

This clonotype was seen only a few times. V gene TRBV29-1 combines with J gene TRBJ2-2, with D perhaps matching TRBD1 (6 bases). The CDR3 runs 15 residues. CDR1 is SQVTM and CDR2 is ANQGSEA in the germline V gene. Trimming stripped 4 bases from V and 5 bases from J, with 17 bases between. The CDR3 DNA follows: TGCAGCGTTGCGGTCCCGGACAGCTGGACCGGGGAGCTGTTTTTT. Its protein product is CSVAVPDSWTGELFF.

This clonotype was counted many times. The CDR3 DNA is TGTGCCATCAGTGGACTTGGACAAAACTACGAGCAGTACTTC. The encoded protein is CAISGLGQNYEQYF. The V call is TRBV10-3, the J call TRBJ2-7; D possibly corresponds to TRBD1 (5 bases). Germline assignment: CDR1 ENHRY and CDR2 SYGVKD. CDR3 length: 14 amino acids. V was cut by 4 bases and J by 3 bases, with 13 bases left in between.

Many counts were recorded for this clonotype. The chain combines TRBV12-3 or TRBV12-4 with TRBJ1-4; D uncertain. This CDR3 contains 11 residues. V lost 7 bases, J lost 7 bases, and 7 bases lay in between. CDR3 sequence reads: CASTNGEKLFF. CDR3 in DNA: TGTGCCAGCACCAATGGTGAAAAACTGTTTTTT.

The chain combines TRBV12-3 or TRBV12-4 with TRBJ2-3, with 9 bases matching TRBD2. The V gene end was trimmed by 2 bases and the J gene end by 2 bases; junction bases not matched to a gene: 11. The CDR3 consists of 18 residues. CDR3 bases: TGTGCCAGCAGTTTATCTGGGACTAGCCAAGTGGACACAGATACGCAGTATTTT. Translated: CASSLSGTSQVDTDTQYF.

This clonotype occurred a few times. An end of the junction differs from the germline gene, which may be a read error. The V gene is TRBV9, the J gene TRBJ2-1; 10 bases align to TRBD1. Germline V gene data show CDR1 as SGDLS and CDR2 as YYNGEE. The CDR3 has 16 amino acids. Here the CDR3 DNA reads TGTGCCCGCAGCGGGACCGGGACAGGGGACTACAATGAGCAGTTCTTC. Encoded protein: CARSGTGTGDYNEQFF.

This clonotype came up a few times. This chain links TRBV14 with TRBJ1-2, with D uncertain. Trimming shortened V by 1 base and J by 4 bases, and 13 bases separated the two germline ends. CDR3 length equals 15 residues. The germline V gene has CDR1 SGHDN and CDR2 FVKESK. CDR3 region: CASSQAVGRGYGYTF. The DNA for the CDR3 is TGTGCCAGCAGCCAAGCGGTTGGCAGAGGCTATGGCTACACCTTC.

The sample holds a few counts of this clonotype. The CDR3 protein is CASSQRGSSYNSPLHF. The DNA of the CDR3 is TGTGCCAGCAGCCAACGGGGTAGCTCCTATAATTCACCCCTCCACTTT. This rearrangement joins TRBV3-1 to TRBJ1-6; D remains unclear. Deletions cut 2 bases from V and 0 bases from J, with 8 bases between. Germline V CDR1 and CDR2: LGHDT, YNNKEL (reference sequence). The CDR3 has 16 residues. Looking up the rest from reference TRBV3-1 and TRBJ1-6 gives the full variable domain: DTAVSQTPKYLVTQMGNDKSIKCEQNLGHDTMYWYKQDSKKFLKIMFSYNNKELIINETVPNRFSPKSPDKAHLNLHINSLELGDSAVYFCASSQRGSSYNSPLHFGNGTRLTVT.

CDR3 residues: CADRTGLLGYTF. CDR3 DNA sequence: TGTGCCGATAGGACAGGGCTGTTAGGCTACACCTTC. The V call is TRBV6-1, the J call TRBJ1-2; 8 nucleotides agree with TRBD1. V was pared by 11 bases and J by 8 bases, with 10 bases of the junction left unmatched. Germline V gene sequence: CDR1 MNHNS, CDR2 SASEGT. The CDR3 is 12 amino acids.

Comment on this clonotype: This may stem from a read error, because a much larger clone lies one nucleotide away. The DNA for the CDR3 is TGCAGTGCTAGACCGCCCATGTGGGGGAGCGGGGGGAGGGCCTACGAGCAGTACTTC. Residues: CSARPPMWGSGGRAYEQYF. V gene TRBV20-1 combines with J gene TRBJ2-5; 9 bases are shared with TRBD2. The J call could be wrong; TRBJ2-7 is a better fit for the DNA end. The V gene's germline CDR1 is DFQATT and CDR2 SNEGSKA (reference sequence). The CDR3 is made up of 19 amino acids.

The V and J genes are TRBV4-1 and TRBJ2-1, with 9 bases identical to TRBD2. The CDR3 has 17 residues. The V segment lost 0 bases and the J segment 2 bases; nucleotides outside the gene matches: 5. The germline CDR1 and CDR2 sequences are MGHRA and YSYEKL. Here the CDR3 reads CASSQDKTSGPYNEQFF. The CDR3 bases are TGCGCCAGCAGCCAAGACAAGACTAGCGGCCCCTACAATGAGCAGTTCTTC.

The chain links TRBV7-2 to TRBJ1-2; a possible D gene is TRBD1 (5 bases). This CDR3 contains 15 residues. Per germline, CDR1 SGHTA and CDR2 FQGNSA. The V and J ends lost 3 bases and 4 bases respectively, with 15 bases between them. The CDR3 DNA reads as TGTGCCAGCAGCTTGGACATGAGTGTTGGCTATGGCTACACCTTC. It specifies CASSLDMSVGYGYTF.

This chain connects TRBV20-1 to TRBJ2-1, with 8 nucleotides matching TRBD2. This CDR3 is 17 amino acids long. The germline gives CDR1 DFQATT, CDR2 SNEGSKA (reference sequence). V lost 6 bases, J lost 6 bases, and 19 bases stayed unmatched. CDR3: CSAQSREREWVINEQFF. The CDR3 DNA reads TGCAGTGCCCAGTCGAGGGAGCGGGAGTGGGTTATCAATGAGCAGTTCTTC.

This clonotype was seen at least ten times. The chain joins TRBV12-3 or TRBV12-4 to TRBJ1-2, with 12 bases matching TRBD1. J was trimmed by 7 bases and V by 6 bases; bases with no gene match: 6. CDR3 length: 14 amino acids. In DNA, the CDR3 is TGTGCCAGCAGCTCTTGGGACAGGGGGCTTGGCTACACCTTC. As protein: CASSSWDRGLGYTF.

This clonotype was seen more than once but under ten times. CDR3 DNA: TGTGCCAGCAGCTGGACAGGGCCAGATACGCAGTATTTT. Its translation is CASSWTGPDTQYF. The chain couples TRBV7-9 to TRBJ2-3; 8 nucleotides align to TRBD1. CDR3 length: 13 amino acids. Germline lookup yields CDR1 SEHNR and CDR2 FQNEAQ (reference sequence). Losses at the gene ends were 4 bases for V and 4 bases for J; bases not matched to a gene: 1.

This chain links TRBV5-1 with TRBJ1-5; D is possibly TRBD1 (5 bases). The CDR3 extends over 16 amino acids. CDR1 is SGHRS, CDR2 YFSETQ, per germline. V was shortened by 0 bases and J by 4 bases, with 14 bases between the two germline ends. The CDR3, as DNA: TGCGCCAGCAGCTTGGATCCCCAGGGCGGTAATCAGCCCCAGCATTTT. Protein sequence: CASSLDPQGGNQPQHF.

V usage is TRBV5-1 and J usage is TRBJ2-7; TRBD2 matches 11 bases. The V gene's germline CDR1 is SGHRS and CDR2 YFSETQ. The CDR3 covers 16 residues. The J segment lost 1 base and the V segment lost 2 bases, leaving 5 bases of the junction unmatched. The CDR3 protein is CASSLPSGRSSYEQYF. CDR3 in DNA: TGCGCCAGCAGCTTACCTAGCGGGAGGAGTTCCTACGAGCAGTACTTC.

The chain recombines TRBV6-2 or TRBV6-3 with TRBJ1-5; 8 nucleotides line up with TRBD1. The trim removed 4 bases at V and 6 bases at J, leaving 17 bases unmatched. The CDR3 extends over 18 amino acids. The V gene's germline CDR1 is MNHEY and CDR2 SVGEGT. The CDR3 DNA reads TGTGCCAGCAGTTCCTCTTTGGACAGGGCCAGAGGGGGTCAGCCCCAGCATTTT. Protein product: CASSSSLDRARGGQPQHF.

This clonotype has only a few counts. The gene calls are TRBV30 and TRBJ1-1; tentatively, D is TRBD1 (5 bases). Germline CDR1 reads GTSNPN; CDR2 reads SVGIG (reference sequence). Trimming cost V 3 bases and J 3 bases, with 11 bases left between them. The CDR3 covers 13 residues. The CDR3 DNA reads TGTGCCTGGAGGAAACAGGTATACACTGAAGCTTTCTTT. It translates to CAWRKQVYTEAFF.